This T cell receptor beta chain comes out of a study of CD8+ T cells in alopecia areata (dated by TCRdb to 2017 to 2018). For the study in its entirety: Treated patients were enrolled in an open-label pilot trial of oral tofacitinib, 5 to 10 mg twice daily, for moderate-to-severe alopecia areata. Patients stayed on tofacitinib for 6 to 18 months and then had 6 months of follow-up off drug so that delayed response and recurrence could be assessed. The SALT score, which quantifies the percentage of affected scalp surface area, was used to measure disease severity in treated patients. The study used high-throughput TCRbeta sequencing to examine T cell clonal expansion in alopecia areata, in both the C3H/HeJ mouse model and human patients. On the human side, TCRbeta sequencing was run on scalp tissue and on sorted CD4+ and CD8+ peripheral blood T cells from healthy controls and from alopecia areata patients with either patchy or totalis/universalis disease. Patients on tofacitinib were biopsied at baseline and after 4 and 24 weeks of treatment, and several of the patients also had a later scalp biopsy. Clonality in the scalp was compared among normal scalp (n=4), patchy alopecia areata scalp (n=8), and alopecia totalis/universalis scalp (n=8). RNA was extracted with the PAXgene miRNA kit for fixed scalp, the miRNeasy kit for PBMCs, and the RNeasy kit for mouse skin. TCRbeta CDR3 regions were amplified by immunoSEQ multiplex PCR with 35 Vbeta forward and 13 Jbeta reverse primers. Paper-wide results and their limitations: Resident alphabeta T cells in normal human skin are also sequenced, complicating scalp TCR repertoire analysis, unlike mouse skin dominated by gammadelta T cells. Many expanded lesional clones persisted in scalp and blood during tofacitinib treatment, which may partly explain relapse after stopping treatment. Compared with normal scalp, lesional scalp had higher clonality and more expanded CD8+ clones, particularly in alopecia totalis/universalis, a pattern that suggests antigenic drive. Compared with mice, TCR sequences shared between patients were less clear, possibly partly because of HLA diversity across the patient population. Because the treated cohort was small and included a single nonresponder, larger studies are needed to assess links between baseline CD8+ expansion and response. Scalp clonality and the number of expanded CD8+ clones among the top 100 scalp clones were significantly decreased by tofacitinib.

Receptors were amplified or captured by the immunoSEQ multiplex PCR assay. RNA was extracted from all samples and reverse transcribed into cDNA as template for TCR sequencing. First-strand cDNA was synthesized using SuperScript III with a 2:1 mix of oligo-dT and random hexamers. Amplification bias was assessed with a synthetic immune receptor repertoire, and residual bias was removed computationally. The authors' analysis ran thus. Raw reads were preprocessed to remove errors, and CDR3 was defined according to IMGT conventions as the region from the conserved cysteine to phenylalanine. Clonality was calculated as 1 minus Shannon entropy normalized by log2 of the number of productive unique TCRs. Scalp TCRbeta sequences were cross-referenced with sorted blood CD4 and CD8 repertoires so that the CD4 or CD8 identity of scalp clones could be inferred. TCRdb obtained this table from immuneACCESS and retained in-frame rearrangements with V and J assigned. These tables miss some clones; where compared with another copy, unresolved V genes account for less than half of the shortfall, and the remainder is unexplained. The V and J calls and clone size come from that table; D and trimming were worked out from the DNA. For this sample the table gives approximately 160,000 clones, of which 50% to 65% were detected only once. The ten largest clones take up approximately 15% of the sample.

The sample's time point label, in plain terms: about 25 weeks on oral tofacitinib. Reading the label with the study, this specimen's treatment or condition is: oral pan-JAK inhibitor, 5-10 mg twice daily. Lesional scalp punch biopsies and peripheral blood were collected from alopecia areata patients. PBMCs were separated by density centrifugation and stained for CD3, CD4 and CD8, after which CD4+ and CD8+ T cells were sorted on a FACSAria. This clone was seen only a few times. No antigen is known for it. Qualities for individual bases were not recorded, and no much larger clone is one base off. Distinct nucleotide sequences in the sample also encode this CDR3. Looking up the germline V gene yields CDR1 SQVTM and CDR2 ANQGSEA. Deletion took 3 bases off V and 4 bases off J, with a span of 12 bases between the germline ends. From the cysteine through the phenylalanine, the CDR3 covers 13 amino acids. Only CDR3 DNA is held: 39 bases, read in frame from base 1.

The sequencing used CD4+ T cells sorted from blood, collected at week 24, from a patient treated with tofacitinib. The chain links TRBV29-1 with TRBJ1-2, and the D gene may be TRBD1, 5 bases matching. The clonotype originates from a human donor with alopecia areata. CDR3 protein: CSVDGVGGYGYTF. DNA sequence: TGCAGCGTTGATGGTGTGGGGGGCTATGGCTACACCTTC.